The 4 T cell receptor beta chains below come from one sample, sequenced in a study of cytotoxic CD8 clonotypes in ibrutinib-treated CLL. TCRdb keeps only in-frame clones here, not all; method: immunoSEQ multiplex PCR. The sample has 45,000 to 50,000 clones; approximately 51% are singletons. Sequences were derived from PBMCs, sampled after 12 months of ibrutinib treatment. The receptors come from a human donor with chronic lymphocytic leukemia.

Written as DNA, the CDR3 is TGTGCCAGCAGTTACAGGCAGGGCAACAATCAGCCCCAGCATTTT. Protein sequence: CASSYRQGNNQPQHF. This chain uses TRBV6-6 with TRBJ1-5, with D perhaps matching TRBD1 (5 bases). CDR1 is MNHNY, CDR2 SVGAGI, per germline (reference sequence). V was clipped by 2 bases and J by 3 bases, with 11 bases between them. This CDR3 comprises 15 residues.

This clone was detected a few times. J is TRBJ2-7 and V is TRBV4-1; no clear D. The CDR3 runs 17 residues. Trimming removed 1 base at V and 2 bases at J, with 18 bases between. Germline CDR1 MGHRA, CDR2 YSYEKL. Written as DNA, the CDR3 is TGCGCCAGCAGCCAAGTTTCTAGGGCGGACGCTCCCTACGAGCAGTACTTC. It specifies CASSQVSRADAPYEQYF.

This clone occurred a few times. In DNA form, the CDR3 reads TGTGCCAGCAGCTTAGGGTCTGGGGGGAGGCGGGATCAGCCCCAGCATTTT. Its translation: CASSLGSGGRRDQPQHF. This chain links TRBV7-8 with TRBJ1-5; possibly TRBD1 for D (5 bases). Trimming cost V 1 base and J 5 bases, with 18 bases left between them. The germline CDR1 and CDR2 sequences are SGHVS and FQNEAQ. This CDR3 is built from 17 residues.

As DNA, the CDR3 is TGTGCCAGCAGCTTAGAGTACAGCAACTACGAGCAGTACTTC. It specifies CASSLEYSNYEQYF. V is TRBV7-9 and J is TRBJ2-7; D unresolved. Between the trimmed V and J ends, which lost 1 base and 3 bases, there was a span of 10 bases. The length of the CDR3 is 14 residues. Looked up from germline, CDR1 is SEHNR and CDR2 is FQNEAQ (reference sequence).